This T cell receptor beta chain stems from a study of CD8 T cells in ankylosing spondylitis. General observations from the study: Previous work reported some of these motif variants in the synovial fluid and blood of reactive arthritis. It appeared that ankylosing spondylitis blood was characterized by a TCR beta motif of 8 or 9 highly homologous variants.

Concerning this clonotype itself: Antigen specificity is unknown.

Each CDR3 protein gets one entry after TCRdb re-called the 5' RACE reads with MiXCR. The table lists around 150,000 distinct CDR3 sequences, around 45% of them singletons. This CDR3 contains 14 residues. The germline V gene has CDR1 LGHNA and CDR2 YSLEER. Trimming took 1 base from V and 5 from J, leaving 10 bases between them. Sequences were obtained from synovial fluid, either unsorted or a sorted T cell fraction (not recorded which). The clonotype was recovered from a male donor with ankylosing spondylitis. The rearrangement joins TRBV4-3 to TRBJ2-3; D is uncertain. CDR3 region: CASSQADTGDTQYF. The DNA of the CDR3 is TGCGCCAGCAGCCAAGCCGACACGGGAGATACGCAGTATTTT.